This record concerns one T cell receptor (beta chain) sequence. What it binds is not known. Trimming cost V 1 base and J 2 bases, with 14 bases left between them. Germline CDR1 and CDR2: LGHNA and YNFKEQ. The CDR3 has 16 residues. This entry belongs to a study of cytomegalovirus exposure and HLA in healthy donors. Whole-study results and caveats: The authors later linked a missense DCLRE1C variant to TCR beta V- and J-gene trimming. Published work reported that the classifier diagnosed cytomegalovirus status with high specificity and sensitivity. TRBV6-2, TRBV6-3 and some other V segments were excluded as indistinguishable. Among CMV-associated TCR beta chains, most appeared HLA-restricted in a later analysis.

60 Vbeta and 13 Jbeta primers were used in PCR. Using immunoSEQ multiplex PCR, the repertoire was profiled, and TCRdb retains in-frame clones only, with some absent. This listing includes tens of thousands of clones. The genes are TRBV4-2 and TRBJ2-5; tentatively, D is TRBD2 (6 bases). The sequenced sample was PBMCs. The clonotype was recovered from a man in his fifties in good health and CMV-seropositive. CDR3 sequence reads: CASSQGIAGLQETQYF. The CDR3 DNA reads as TGTGCCAGCAGCCAAGGAATTGCTGGACTACAAGAGACCCAGTACTTC.